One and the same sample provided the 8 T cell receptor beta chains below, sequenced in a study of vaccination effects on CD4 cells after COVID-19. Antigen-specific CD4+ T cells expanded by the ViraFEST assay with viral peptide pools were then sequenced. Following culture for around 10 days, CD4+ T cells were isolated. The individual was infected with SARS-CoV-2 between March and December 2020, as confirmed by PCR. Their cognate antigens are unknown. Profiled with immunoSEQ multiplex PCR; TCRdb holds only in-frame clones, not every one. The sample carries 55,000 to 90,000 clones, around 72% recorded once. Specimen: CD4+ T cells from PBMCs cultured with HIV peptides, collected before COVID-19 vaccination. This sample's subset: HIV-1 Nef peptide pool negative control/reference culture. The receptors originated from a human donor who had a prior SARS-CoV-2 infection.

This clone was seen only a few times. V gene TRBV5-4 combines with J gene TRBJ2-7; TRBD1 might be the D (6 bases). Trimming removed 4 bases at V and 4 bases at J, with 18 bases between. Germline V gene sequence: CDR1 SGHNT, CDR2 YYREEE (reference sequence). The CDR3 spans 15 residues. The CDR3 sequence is CASSQIQGPPYEQYF. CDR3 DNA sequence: TGTGCCAGCAGCCAAATTCAGGGGCCCCCTTACGAGCAGTACTTC. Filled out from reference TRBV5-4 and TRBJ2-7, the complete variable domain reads ETGVTQSPTHLIKTRGQQVTLRCSSQSGHNTVSWYQQALGQGPQFIFQYYREEENGRGNFPPRFSGLQFPNYSSELNVNALELDDSALYLCASSQIQGPPYEQYFGPGTRLTVT.

CDR3 protein: CASSRYSYEQYF. CDR3 DNA: TGTGCCAGCAGCCGCTACTCCTACGAGCAGTACTTC. V usage is TRBV14 and J usage is TRBJ2-7, with D uncertain. Germline lookup yields CDR1 SGHDN and CDR2 FVKESK. This CDR3 is 12 amino acids long. Deletions cut 4 bases from V and 0 bases from J, with 4 bases between.

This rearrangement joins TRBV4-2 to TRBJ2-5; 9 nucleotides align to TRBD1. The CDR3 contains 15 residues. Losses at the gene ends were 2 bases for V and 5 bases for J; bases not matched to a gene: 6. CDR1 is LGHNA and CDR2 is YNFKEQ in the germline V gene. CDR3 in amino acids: CASSQRGQGLETQYF. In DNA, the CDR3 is TGTGCCAGCAGCCAACGAGGACAGGGGCTCGAGACCCAGTACTTC.

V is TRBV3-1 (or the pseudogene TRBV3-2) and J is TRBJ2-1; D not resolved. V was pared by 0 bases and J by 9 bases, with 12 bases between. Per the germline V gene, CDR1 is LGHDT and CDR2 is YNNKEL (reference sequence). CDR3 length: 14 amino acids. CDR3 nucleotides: TGTGCCAGCAGCCAAGATCTTTCAACAAGTGAGCAGTTCTTC. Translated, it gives CASSQDLSTSEQFF.

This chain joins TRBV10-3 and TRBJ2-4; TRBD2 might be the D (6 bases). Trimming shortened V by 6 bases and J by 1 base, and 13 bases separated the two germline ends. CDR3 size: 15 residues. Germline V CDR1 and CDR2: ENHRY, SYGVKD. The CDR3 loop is CAISSPGVAKNIQYF. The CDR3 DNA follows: TGTGCCATCAGCTCCCCGGGGGTGGCCAAAAACATTCAGTACTTC.

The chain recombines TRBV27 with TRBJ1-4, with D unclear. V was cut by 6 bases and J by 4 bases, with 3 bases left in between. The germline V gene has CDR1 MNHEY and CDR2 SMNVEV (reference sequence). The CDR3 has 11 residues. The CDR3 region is CASRGNEKLFF. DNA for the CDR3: TGTGCCAGCAGAGGTAATGAAAAACTGTTTTTT.

CDR3 amino acids: CAWSDANSNQPQHF. In DNA form, the CDR3 reads TGTGCCTGGAGTGATGCAAATAGCAATCAGCCCCAGCATTTT. The chain combines TRBV30 with TRBJ1-5; D not resolved. Looked up from germline, CDR1 is GTSNPN and CDR2 is SVGIG (reference sequence). The length of the CDR3 is 14 residues. V shed 1 base and J shed 0 bases, with 7 bases lying between them.

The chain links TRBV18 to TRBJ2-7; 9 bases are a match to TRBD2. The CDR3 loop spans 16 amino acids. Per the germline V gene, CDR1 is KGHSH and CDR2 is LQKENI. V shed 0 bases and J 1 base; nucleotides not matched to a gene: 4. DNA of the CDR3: TGTGCCAGCTCACCACCAAGCGGGGGGAGTTCCTACGAGCAGTACTTC. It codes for CASSPPSGGSSYEQYF.